The clone carrying this T cell receptor beta chain was recorded only once. The antigen is undetermined. This sample is drawn from a study of beta chain features in type 1 diabetes. The study's findings and limits: Patients' naive, central memory and regulatory TCRB repertoires appeared more alike than those of healthy donors. Shortening of TCRB CDR3s, moderate but significant, appeared in all four CD4+ subsets of Type 1 diabetes patients. In these data, an HLA type influence on TCRB rearrangement remained unresolved.

Researchers reported sorting CD4+ naive, central memory, regulatory and stem cell-like memory cells via CD45RO/CCR7/CD25/CD127/CD95/CD27. As every portion of the isolated RNA was reverse transcribed, the sequencing read expressed TCRB transcripts. Samples of naive, central memory and regulatory T cells yielded a mean of about 3.9 million reads. Method: immunoSEQ multiplex PCR; TCRdb's copy keeps in-frame clones and lacks some. Of roughly 700,000 clones in the sample, around 15% are singletons; the top ten hold 0.02% to 0.025%. This CDR3 has 16 residues. The V gene's germline CDR1 is SGHTA and CDR2 FQGNSA. The junction had 10 bases not matched to a gene; V was cut back by 5 bases and J by 1 base.

This TCR derives from a man younger than 30 with type 1 diabetes. Sequencing was carried out using naive CD4+ T cells from blood. This sequence joins TRBV7-2 and TRBJ1-1; 7 nucleotides line up with TRBD1. CDR3 protein: CASSLFTAGGNTEAFF. CDR3 sequence (DNA): TGTGCCAGCAGCCTCTTCACGGCAGGGGGGAACACTGAAGCTTTCTTT.